This entry is about one T cell receptor beta chain. Germline CDR1 and CDR2: SGHTS and YDEGEE. The CDR3 runs to 13 residues. V dropped 4 bases and J dropped 3 bases, with 10 bases sitting between them. The data are from a study of cytomegalovirus exposure and HLA in healthy donors. Amplification used 60 Vbeta primers and 13 Jbeta primers. The table came from immunoSEQ multiplex PCR; TCRdb's copy has only in-frame clones and leaves some out. Among approximately 220,000 clones, approximately 80% were seen once, and the ten largest hold about 3.1%. The V call is TRBV5-8, the J call TRBJ2-5, with a tentative D call TRBD2 (5 bases). The source material was PBMCs. This sequence originates from a man younger than 40 in good health and CMV-seronegative. The CDR3 DNA reads TGTGCCAGCAGCGGAGGAGCTAAAGAGACCCAGTACTTC. This codes for CASSGGAKETQYF. The complete variable domain, with remaining parts taken from reference TRBV5-8 and TRBJ2-5, reads EAGVTQSPTHLIKTRGQQATLRCSPISGHTSVYWYQQALGLGLQFLLWYDEGEERNRGNFPPRFSGRQFPNYSSELNVNALELEDSALYLCASSGGAKETQYFGPGTRLLVL.